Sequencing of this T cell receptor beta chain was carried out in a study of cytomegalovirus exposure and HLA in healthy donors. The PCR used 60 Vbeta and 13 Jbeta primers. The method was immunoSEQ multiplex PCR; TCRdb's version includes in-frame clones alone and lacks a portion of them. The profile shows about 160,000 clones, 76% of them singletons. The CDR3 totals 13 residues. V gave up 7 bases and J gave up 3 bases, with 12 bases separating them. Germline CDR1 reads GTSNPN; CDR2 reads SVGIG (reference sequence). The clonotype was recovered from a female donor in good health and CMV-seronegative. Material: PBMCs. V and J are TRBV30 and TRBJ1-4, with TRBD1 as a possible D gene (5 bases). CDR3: CALQGFANEKLFF. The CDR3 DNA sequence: TGTGCCTTGCAGGGCTTCGCTAATGAAAAACTGTTTTTT.